A selection of T cell receptor beta chains follows, all from one sample in a study of regulatory T cells in long-lasting Graves disease. MiXCR was run by TCRdb on the multiplex PCR reads, yielding one entry per CDR3 protein. The profile shows about 340,000 distinct CDR3 sequences, 15% to 20% of them singletons. The specimen was peripheral blood mononuclear cells (PBMCs), collected when the disease was refractory, from a patient treated with antithyroid drugs. These receptors came from a female donor with Graves disease. Both conserved end residues are part of each CDR3. Each record gives: D gene, V gene, J gene, clone size, CDR3 DNA, CDR3 protein. D genes are given only for firm matches. Only part of the rows carry a size: once, few, many, or a class if the clone is expanded.

D: -
V: TRBV12-3/TRBV12-4
J: TRBJ1-3
size: many
DNA: TGTGCCAGCAGTTACGGGACTGGAAACACCATATATTTT
CDR3: CASSYGTGNTIYF

D: TRBD1
V: TRBV11-2
J: TRBJ1-3
size: -
DNA: TGTGCCAGCAGCTTGACAGGGACCTCTGGAAGCACCATATATTTT
CDR3: CASSLTGTSGSTIYF

D: -
V: TRBV19
J: TRBJ1-3
size: -
DNA: TGTGCCAGTAATGCGGGGGGCTTTAGGTCTGGAAACACCATATATTTT
CDR3: CASNAGGFRSGNTIYF

D: TRBD1
V: TRBV5-6
J: TRBJ1-1
size: -
DNA: TGTGCCAGCAGCCTCCCGACAGGGTCTGAAGCTTTCTTT
CDR3: CASSLPTGSEAFF

D: -
V: TRBV7-9
J: TRBJ2-5
size: many
DNA: TGTGCCAGCAGCTTTGTCTCGGGTTACCTGGAGACCCAGTACTTC
CDR3: CASSFVSGYLETQYF

D: -
V: TRBV28
J: TRBJ1-6
size: many
DNA: TGTGCCACTGGACAGCCGAGATATAATTCACCCCTCCACTTT
CDR3: CATGQPRYNSPLHF

D: TRBD1
V: TRBV10-2
J: TRBJ2-7
size: -
DNA: TGCGCCAGCACTCGGGACAGTTACGAGCAGTACTTC
CDR3: CASTRDSYEQYF

D: -
V: TRBV28
J: TRBJ1-5
size: -
DNA: TGTGCCAGCAAGAGCTTCTATAGCAATCAGCCCCAGCATTTT
CDR3: CASKSFYSNQPQHF

D: -
V: TRBV20-1
J: TRBJ1-2
size: few
DNA: TGCAGTGCTAGAGGGGGCAGTAGTGTTAACTATGGCTACACCTTC
CDR3: CSARGGSSVNYGYTF

D: TRBD1
V: TRBV6-1
J: TRBJ1-2
size: few
DNA: TGTGCCAGCAGTGAAGCGGTGACAGGGCTCTATGGCTACACCTTC
CDR3: CASSEAVTGLYGYTF

D: -
V: TRBV4-3
J: TRBJ1-2
size: -
DNA: TGCGCCAGCAGCCAAGATCCGGGCGGCTATGGCTACACCTTC
CDR3: CASSQDPGGYGYTF

D: -
V: TRBV6-5
J: TRBJ1-5
size: many
DNA: TGTGCCAGCAGTTACGCGGGAGGGAACAATCAGCCCCAGCATTTT
CDR3: CASSYAGGNNQPQHF

D: -
V: TRBV11-2
J: TRBJ2-3
size: -
DNA: TGTGCCAGCAGCTTAGACCTAAGCACAGATACGCAGTATTTT
CDR3: CASSLDLSTDTQYF

D: -
V: TRBV6-1
J: TRBJ1-1
size: many
DNA: TGTGCCAGCAGTGAAAGCTGGAACACTGAAGCTTTCTTT
CDR3: CASSESWNTEAFF